Following are 11 T cell receptor beta chains from one sample sequenced in a study of human T cells and chemical hapten exposure. TCRdb re-analysed the RACE reads in MiXCR, keeping a single row per CDR3 protein. The sample carries about 40,000 distinct CDR3 sequences, over 3% recorded once. Time point described: patch test 2, 6 weeks after DPC sensitization. Treatment specified: therapeutic diphenylcyclopropenone sensitization with weekly scalp DPC. This specimen was whole blood, taken in connection with sensitization to the hapten diphenylcyclopropenone (DPC). Source of these receptors: a man in his forties or fifties with alopecia areata. Some clones in this sample may be carry-over from other donors' samples.

The table lists this clonotype with many counts. The V and J genes are TRBV5-1 and TRBJ2-3; the D gene is possibly TRBD1 (5 bases). Germline V CDR1 and CDR2: SGHRS, YFSETQ. Trimming left V 4 bases short and J 4 bases short, with 13 bases between. The CDR3 covers 14 residues. The CDR3 DNA sequence: TGCGCCAGCAGCCTCTCAGGGTCGGCAGATACGCAGTATTTT. Translation gives CASSLSGSADTQYF.

This clonotype was counted ten times or more. J is TRBJ2-5 and V is TRBV11-1; unclear D gene. The CDR3 length is 13 residues. Trimming shortened V by 1 base and J by 5 bases, and 8 bases separated the two germline ends. CDR1 is SGHAT, CDR2 FQDESV, per germline (reference sequence). CDR3 sequence: CASSLGQRETQYF. The CDR3 DNA reads as TGTGCCAGCAGCTTAGGGCAAAGGGAGACCCAGTACTTC.

Ten or more counts support this clonotype. This chain links TRBV3-1 with TRBJ2-5; the D gene could be TRBD1 or TRBD2 (5 bases each). The ends were cut back, 5 bases at V and 1 base at J, with 20 bases in the middle. Looked up from germline, CDR1 is LGHDT and CDR2 is YNNKEL (reference sequence). The CDR3 runs 17 residues. The CDR3 coding sequence is TGTGCCAGCAGCGTAAGGCCAGGGATTAGCGCCCAAGAGACCCAGTACTTC. As protein: CASSVRPGISAQETQYF.

The sample holds many counts of this clonotype. The chain has TRBV6-4 and TRBJ1-1; possible D gene TRBD1, 6 bases. Germline V gene lookup returns CDR1 MRHNA and CDR2 SNTAGT. With 7 bases removed from V and 0 bases from J, the gap between germline ends came to 12 bases. The CDR3 is 14 residues long. Here the CDR3 reads CASKTDRLNTEAFF. In DNA form, the CDR3 reads TGTGCCAGCAAGACGGACAGACTGAACACTGAAGCTTTCTTT.

This clonotype was seen a few times. The genes are TRBV5-4 and TRBJ2-3, with TRBD1 identical over 11 bases. This CDR3 contains 15 residues. V shed 4 bases and J 5 bases; nucleotides not matched to a gene: 6. Germline V gene lookup returns CDR1 SGHNT and CDR2 YYREEE (reference sequence). CDR3 coding DNA: TGTGCCAGCAGCCGAGGGACAGGGGGTAGAGATACGCAGTATTTT. It specifies CASSRGTGGRDTQYF.

This clonotype has only a few counts. This chain connects TRBV18 to TRBJ1-6, with a tentative D call TRBD1 (5 bases). CDR1 KGHSH and CDR2 LQKENI come from the germline V gene. The CDR3 extends over 16 amino acids. Trimming pared 0 bases from V and 7 bases from J, leaving 13 bases between. The CDR3 sequence is CASSPPGGAGNSPLHF. CDR3 in DNA: TGTGCCAGCTCACCACCGGGCGGGGCAGGGAATTCACCCCTCCACTTT.

This clonotype was picked up many times. The chain recombines TRBV7-9 with TRBJ1-5; D may be TRBD1 (6 bases). The CDR3 covers 14 residues. Germline V CDR1 and CDR2: SEHNR, FQNEAQ (reference sequence). Trimming took off 8 bases at V and 0 bases at J, with 11 bases between the two ends. The CDR3 DNA reads as TGTGCCAGCTCAACGGACAGTAGCAATCAGCCCCAGCATTTT. Translating gives CASSTDSSNQPQHF. Filled out from reference TRBV7-9 and TRBJ1-5, the complete variable domain reads DTGVSQNPRHKITKRGQNVTFRCDPISEHNRLYWYRQTLGQGPEFLTYFQNEAQLEKSRLLSDRFSAERPKGSFSTLEIQRTEQGDSAMYLCASSTDSSNQPQHFGDGTRLSIL.

This clonotype was observed at least ten times. J is TRBJ2-3 and V is TRBV27; D unclear. Trimming took off 0 bases at V and 2 bases at J, with 3 bases between the two ends. CDR1 and CDR2 (germline): MNHEY, SMNVEV (reference sequence). This CDR3 is built from 13 residues. The CDR3 loop reads CASSLSHTDTQYF. The CDR3 DNA sequence: TGTGCCAGCAGTTTATCCCACACAGATACGCAGTATTTT.

This clonotype has at least ten counts. The chain links TRBV10-3 to TRBJ2-5, with 10 bases aligning to TRBD2. J was trimmed by 2 bases and V by 2 bases; bases with no gene match: 8. The germline V gene encodes CDR1 ENHRY and CDR2 SYGVKD. This CDR3 has 17 amino acids. The CDR3: CAISEGVAGGSQETQYF. The CDR3 bases are TGTGCCATCAGTGAGGGAGTAGCGGGAGGTTCGCAAGAGACCCAGTACTTC.

Ten or more counts support this clonotype. The CDR3 coding sequence is TGCAGTGCGTACCAGGGGGCGCTTGCCAATGAGCAGTTCTTC. It is translated as CSAYQGALANEQFF. The chain is built from TRBV20-1 and TRBJ2-1, with TRBD1 matching 8 bases. The junction had 10 bases not matched to a gene; V was cut back by 6 bases and J by 6 bases. CDR1 DFQATT and CDR2 SNEGSKA come from the germline V gene (reference sequence). This CDR3 is built from 14 residues.

There are many counts of this clonotype. This chain links TRBV10-3 with TRBJ1-1, with 9 bases aligning to TRBD1. After removal of 5 bases from V and 8 bases from J, the junction contained 3 bases not matched to a gene. The CDR3 consists of 12 residues. CDR1 and CDR2 from the germline V gene are ENHRY and SYGVKD. In nucleotides, the CDR3 is TGTGCCATCAGTCCCGGGACAGGGGAAGCTTTCTTT. It encodes CAISPGTGEAFF.